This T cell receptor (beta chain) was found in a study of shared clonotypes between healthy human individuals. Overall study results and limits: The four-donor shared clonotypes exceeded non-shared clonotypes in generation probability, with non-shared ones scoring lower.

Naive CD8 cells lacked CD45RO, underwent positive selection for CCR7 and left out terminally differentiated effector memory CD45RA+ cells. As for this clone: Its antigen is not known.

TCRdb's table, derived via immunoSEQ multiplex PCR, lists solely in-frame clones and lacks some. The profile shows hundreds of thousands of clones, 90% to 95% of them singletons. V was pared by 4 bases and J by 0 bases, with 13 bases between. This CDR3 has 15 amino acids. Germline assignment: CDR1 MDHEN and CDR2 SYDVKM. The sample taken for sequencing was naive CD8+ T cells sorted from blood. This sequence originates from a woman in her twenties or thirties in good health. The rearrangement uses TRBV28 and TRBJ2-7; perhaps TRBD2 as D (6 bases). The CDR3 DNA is TGTGCCAGCAGTTCCTGGGGGGAGGACTCCTACGAGCAGTACTTC. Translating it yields CASSSWGEDSYEQYF.